The present T cell receptor beta chain was sequenced within a study of monozygotic twins with inflammatory bowel disease. Study-level findings and limits: For repertoire similarity, concordant twins did not differ from discordant twins, possibly because power was limited. The sharing of clonotypes with others was lower in IBD patients than in healthy twins, especially with disease activity. Any single strong signal or clonotype tied to IBD lacked support.

Points on this clonotype: As yet, its antigen is unknown.

The CDR3 length is 12 residues. Per the germline V gene, CDR1 is GTSNPN and CDR2 is SVGIG (reference sequence). UMIs were attached via template switching, each with a 6-nucleotide sample barcode. TCRdb derives one entry per CDR3 protein from the 5' RACE reads, leaving out DNA. This table lists hundreds of thousands of distinct CDR3 sequences. The sample was blood. This receptor was taken from a human donor with ulcerative colitis or Crohn's disease, or a healthy co-twin of an affected twin (not recorded which). The rearrangement joins TRBV30 to TRBJ2-2. CDR3 in amino acids: CAWSVPPGELFF. Filled out from reference TRBV30 and TRBJ2-2, the complete variable domain reads SQTIHQWPATLVQPVGSPLSLECTVEGTSNPNLYWYRQAAGRGLQLLFYSVGIGQISSEVPQNLSASRPQDRQFILSSKKLLLSDSGFYLCAWSVPPGELFFGEGSRLTVL.